This T cell receptor (beta chain) came from a study of graft-versus-host responses after intestinal transplantation. Repertoires were generated with immunoSEQ multiplex PCR, while TCRdb's copy carries only in-frame clones and drops some. The sample yields 4,000 to 5,000 clones, 25% to 30% seen once. Stimulators, 200,000 irradiated and violet-dye-labeled cells, were plated with 200,000 CFSE-labeled responder cells. Both CD3+CD4+ and CD3+CD8+ responders that were proliferating and CFSE-low underwent sorting after the reaction. The CDR3 runs 16 residues. Per germline, CDR1 LNHNV and CDR2 YYDKDF (reference sequence). V shed 3 bases and J shed 0 bases, with 12 bases lying between them.

This TCR was recovered from a human patient who was an organ donor for intestinal transplantation. Sequencing used alloreactive CD4+ T cells from a mixed lymphocyte reaction culture, obtained before transplantation. Described subset: CFSE-low proliferating T cells sorted from roughly six-day pre-transplant mixed lymphocyte reaction (GvH or HvG direction). The chain combines TRBV15 with TRBJ2-1, with D perhaps TRBD2 (6 bases). The CDR3, as DNA: TGTGCCACCAGCAGGTACGGGACTCGCTCCTACAATGAGCAGTTCTTC. It is translated as CATSRYGTRSYNEQFF.